Presented here are 10 T cell receptor beta chains from one specimen sequenced in a study of blood T cell repertoires in COVID-19. Sequencing was performed with immunoSEQ multiplex PCR; in TCRdb, only in-frame clones are kept and a portion is missing. The data contain over 95,000 clones, more than 80% of them singletons. What was sequenced was peripheral blood. The receptors stem from a human donor in a cohort sampled during active COVID-19.

The chain couples TRBV6-2 or TRBV6-3 to TRBJ2-7, with D possibly being TRBD2 (5 bases). The V end lost 6 bases, the J end lost 3 bases, and 18 bases lay between the germline ends. This CDR3 has 15 amino acids. Germline V CDR1 and CDR2: MNHEY, SVGEGT. As DNA, the CDR3 is TGTGCCAGCAGCCCCCCTATGAGGGCAGGCTACGAGCAGTACTTC. This gives the protein CASSPPMRAGYEQYF.

This chain connects TRBV30 to TRBJ2-7, with 14 bases fitting TRBD2. V lost 4 bases to trimming and J lost 3 bases; unmatched junction nucleotides: 5. This CDR3 comprises 15 residues. Germline CDR1 GTSNPN, CDR2 SVGIG (reference sequence). The CDR3 here is CAWTLGTSGSYEQYF. The CDR3 DNA sequence: TGTGCCTGGACGCTTGGGACTAGCGGGAGCTACGAGCAGTACTTC.

This chain connects TRBV2 to TRBJ1-5; tentative D call: TRBD1 (5 bases). The CDR3 consists of 15 residues. Trimming shortened V by 7 bases and J by 0 bases, and 13 bases separated the two germline ends. Looked up from germline, CDR1 is SNHLY and CDR2 is FYNNEI. DNA for the CDR3: TGTGCCAGCATTATGCGACAGAATAGCAATCAGCCCCAGCATTTT. Amino acid sequence: CASIMRQNSNQPQHF.

This rearrangement joins TRBV11-3 to TRBJ2-2, with 7 bases matching TRBD2. In germline, CDR1 is SGHNT, CDR2 YENEEA. This CDR3 is built from 16 residues. The junction had 8 bases not matched to a gene; V was cut back by 5 bases and J by 2 bases. The CDR3 loop is CASSRGLGGNTGELFF. Here the CDR3 DNA reads TGTGCCAGCAGCCGCGGACTAGGTGGTAACACCGGGGAGCTGTTTTTT.

This chain links TRBV3-1 (or the pseudogene TRBV3-2) with TRBJ2-1, with 7 bases that match TRBD2. Germline V lookup: CDR1 LGHDT, CDR2 YNNKEL (reference sequence). CDR3 length equals 15 residues. V lost 0 bases, J lost 6 bases, and 5 bases stayed unmatched. The CDR3 bases are TGTGCCAGCAGCCAAGAGCCGGGACTACCCAATGAGCAGTTCTTC. It encodes CASSQEPGLPNEQFF.

The chain links TRBV19 to TRBJ2-4; 10 positions match TRBD2. Germline trimming cut 9 bases from V and 1 base from J; bases unmatched to any gene: 18. This CDR3 comprises 19 residues. CDR1 LNHDA and CDR2 SQIVND come from the germline V gene (reference sequence). The CDR3 DNA is TGTGCCAGCGCCAGTGAGGCTAGCGGGAGAGTAGGGGCCAAAAACATTCAGTACTTC. Its translation is CASASEASGRVGAKNIQYF.

This chain uses TRBV5-4 with TRBJ1-2, with 7 bases that match TRBD1. V lost 4 bases to trimming and J lost 4 bases; unmatched junction nucleotides: 7. Germline V gene data show CDR1 as SGHNT and CDR2 as YYREEE (reference sequence). This CDR3 contains 14 residues. The CDR3 spells CASSGGQPTYGYTF. The CDR3 bases are TGTGCCAGCAGCGGGGGACAGCCGACCTATGGCTACACCTTC.

The chain links TRBV7-9 to TRBJ1-2, with a weak D call TRBD1 (5 bases). Germline V lookup: CDR1 SEHNR, CDR2 FQNEAQ (reference sequence). This CDR3 has 14 residues. The V and J ends lost 1 base and 7 bases respectively, with 13 bases between them. CDR3 sequence reads: CASSLVEGHSGYTF. The CDR3 DNA follows: TGTGCCAGCAGCTTAGTTGAAGGACATAGTGGCTACACCTTC.

V is TRBV11-2 and J is TRBJ2-1; TRBD2 matches at 7 bases. The V gene's germline CDR1 is SGHAT and CDR2 FQNNGV. J lost 2 bases, V lost 4 bases, and 5 bases had no gene match. The CDR3 runs to 15 residues. The CDR3 loop reads CASSSAGVAYNEQFF. The CDR3, as DNA: TGTGCCAGCAGCTCCGCGGGAGTGGCCTACAATGAGCAGTTCTTC.

J is TRBJ1-2 and V is TRBV19; possible D gene TRBD1, 6 bases. From germline, CDR1 is LNHDA and CDR2 SQIVND (reference sequence). The CDR3 has 16 residues. Trimming removed 5 bases at V and 2 bases at J, with 18 bases between. CDR3 nucleotide sequence: TGTGCCAGTAGTCCTAGGAACAGGGTTGCGAACTATGGCTACACCTTC. Its translation is CASSPRNRVANYGYTF.